This TCR beta chain stems from a study of post-analysis software for immune sequencing data. In the study overall: Multiple sclerosis in the patients followed relapsing-remitting, secondary progressive and progressive-relapsing courses.

TCR beta cDNA libraries had unique molecular identifiers. T cells numbering about 0.9 to 11 million gave rise to 500,000 or so cDNA molecules. One entry per CDR3 protein results from TCRdb running MiXCR on the PCR reads. Among a few hundred thousand distinct CDR3 sequences listed, around 40% were seen once. Study-level findings and limits: Analysis by F measure revealed that same-batch samples clustered strongly together. Compared against controls, patients with multiple sclerosis displayed significantly lower normalized Chao1 diversity. TRBV5-6, TRBV5-1 and TRBV20-1 belonged to a set of about 5 TRBV segments that were more frequent in patients than controls.

The V end was cut by 7 bases, the J end by 4 bases, with 6 bases between. Per germline, CDR1 KGHDR and CDR2 SFDVKD. This CDR3 is built from 11 residues. A word on this clonotype: Its target is unknown.

The TCR comes from a girl aged 10-17 years with multiple sclerosis. This chain connects TRBV24-1 to TRBJ1-2, with D maybe TRBD1 (6 bases). The sample comprised blood. The CDR3 DNA reads TGTGCCACCAGGGACAGCTATGGCTACACCTTC. Translated, it gives CATRDSYGYTF.